One T cell receptor (beta chain) is described in this entry. Its antigen is still unknown. The entry originates in a study of cytomegalovirus exposure and HLA in healthy donors. Healthy individuals who donated bone marrow served as the donors. Overall study findings and caveats: Further analysis, carried out later, found HLA-associated TCR beta chains more clonally expanded than equally common other chains. Donors were assumed by presence/absence analyses to have roughly uniform sequencing depth. A few of the chains that were CMV-associated were confirmed in vitro to be specific for CMV antigens.

The PCR was carried out with 60 Vbeta primers and 13 Jbeta primers. The method was immunoSEQ multiplex PCR; TCRdb's version includes in-frame clones alone and lacks a portion of them. The data show 130,000 to 150,000 clones, with 80% seen just once and over 6.5% held by the top ten. From germline, CDR1 is SGHDN and CDR2 FVKESK. This CDR3 is built from 13 residues. V was pared by 6 bases and J by 5 bases, with 13 bases between. The V and J genes are TRBV14 and TRBJ2-5; possibly TRBD2 for D (5 bases). Material: PBMCs. The sequence derives from a man in his forties in good health and CMV-seropositive. In nucleotides, the CDR3 is TGTGCCAGCAGTCGGGGAATTGGGGAGACCCAGTACTTC. Translating it yields CASSRGIGETQYF.